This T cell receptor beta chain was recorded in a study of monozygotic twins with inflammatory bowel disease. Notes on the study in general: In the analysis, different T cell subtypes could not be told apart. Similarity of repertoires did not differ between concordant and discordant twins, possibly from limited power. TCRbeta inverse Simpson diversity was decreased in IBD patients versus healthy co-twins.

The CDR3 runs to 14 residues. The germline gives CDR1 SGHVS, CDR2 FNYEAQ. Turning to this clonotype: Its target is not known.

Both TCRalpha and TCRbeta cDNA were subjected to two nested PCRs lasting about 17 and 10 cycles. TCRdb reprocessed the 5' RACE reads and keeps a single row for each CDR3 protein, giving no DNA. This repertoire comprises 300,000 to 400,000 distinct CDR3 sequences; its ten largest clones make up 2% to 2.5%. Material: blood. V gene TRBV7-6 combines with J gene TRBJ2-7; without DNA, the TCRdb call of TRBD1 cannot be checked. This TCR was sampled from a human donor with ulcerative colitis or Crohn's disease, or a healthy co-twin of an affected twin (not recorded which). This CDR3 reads CASSPGQGRGEQYF.